This T cell receptor (beta chain) was documented in a study of T cell responses to AZD1222 COVID-19 vaccine. Measured with immunoSEQ multiplex PCR; TCRdb has only the in-frame clones, and not every one. The sample consists of some 140,000 clones, around 93% of them appearing once. Findings and caveats of the study: Spike-specific TCR breadth rose after two AZD1222 doses, and depth rose as well. Mapped onto spike, vaccine-associated CD4 TCRs spanned it and were dominant at 160-218 and 743-854.

As regards this clone: Its cognate antigen is unknown.

This TCR was sampled from an adult who received the AZD1222 COVID-19 vaccine. Sequenced material: peripheral blood, taken 28 days after the second AZD1222 dose.

In nucleotides, the CDR3 is TGTGCCATCAGCGACATTGTTGGAAACACCATATATTTT. As protein: CAISDIVGNTIYF. The chain couples TRBV10-3 to TRBJ1-3, with unresolved D. V lost 6 bases and J lost 3, with 9 bases in between. The germline V gene encodes CDR1 ENHRY and CDR2 SYGVKD. The CDR3 length is 13 residues.